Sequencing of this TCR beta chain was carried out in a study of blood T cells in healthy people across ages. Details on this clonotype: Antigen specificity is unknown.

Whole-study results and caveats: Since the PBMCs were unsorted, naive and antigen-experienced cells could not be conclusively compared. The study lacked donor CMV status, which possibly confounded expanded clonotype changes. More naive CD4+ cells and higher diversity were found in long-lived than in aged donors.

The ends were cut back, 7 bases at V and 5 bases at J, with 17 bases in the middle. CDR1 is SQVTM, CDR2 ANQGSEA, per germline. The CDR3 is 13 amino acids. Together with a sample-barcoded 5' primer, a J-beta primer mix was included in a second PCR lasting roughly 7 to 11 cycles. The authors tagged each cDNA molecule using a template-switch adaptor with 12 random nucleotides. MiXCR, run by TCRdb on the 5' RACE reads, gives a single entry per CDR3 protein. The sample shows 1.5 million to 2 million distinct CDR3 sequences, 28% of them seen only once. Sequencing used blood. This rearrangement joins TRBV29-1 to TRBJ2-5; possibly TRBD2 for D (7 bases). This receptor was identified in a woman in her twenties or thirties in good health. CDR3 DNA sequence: TGCAGCGGAGTGGGGGGGGCCGGGGAGACCCAGTACTTC. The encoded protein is CSGVGGAGETQYF.